Below, 29 T cell receptor beta chains from the same sample are listed, as sequenced in a study of CD8 T cells in Susac syndrome. With random hexamers, roughly 0.5 to 1 ug RNA was reverse transcribed. Via MiXCR, TCRdb re-called the immunoSEQ multiplex PCR reads, giving one row per CDR3 protein. The sample holds 150,000 or so distinct CDR3 sequences, around 95% seen once. Sequencing was carried out using CD4+ T cells from PBMCs. Receptor source: a human donor with Susac syndrome.

J is TRBJ2-7 and V is TRBV25-1; perhaps D is TRBD1 or TRBD2 (5 bases each). The V gene's germline CDR1 is MGHDK and CDR2 SYGVNS. Trimming stripped 5 bases from V and 0 bases from J, with 11 bases between. There are 14 residues in the CDR3. CDR3 in amino acids: CASSRGPLSYEQYF. CDR3 coding DNA: TGTGCCAGCAGTAGGGGACCCCTCTCCTACGAGCAGTACTTC.

V is TRBV4-1 and J is TRBJ2-7; D is ambiguous. There are 14 residues in the CDR3. The V end lost 1 base, the J end lost 1 base, and 8 bases lay between the germline ends. The V gene's germline CDR1 is MGHRA and CDR2 YSYEKL. The CDR3 spells CASSQGSSSYEQYF. In DNA, the CDR3 is TGCGCCAGCAGCCAAGGAAGCTCATCCTACGAGCAGTACTTC.

V is TRBV7-3 and J is TRBJ1-6; tentative D call: TRBD1 (5 bases). Germline V lookup: CDR1 SGHTA, CDR2 FQGTGA. Trimming cost V 5 bases and J 7 bases, with 9 bases left between them. There are 13 residues in the CDR3. The CDR3 region has the DNA TGTGCCAGCAGCGACTCAGGGAATTCACCCCTCCACTTT. Amino acids: CASSDSGNSPLHF.

The chain links TRBV7-9 to TRBJ2-5; D remains ambiguous. The germline gives CDR1 SEHNR, CDR2 FQNEAQ (reference sequence). This CDR3 comprises 15 residues. V lost 4 bases to trimming and J lost 0 bases, with 12 bases between them. In nucleotides, the CDR3 is TGTGCCAGCAGCTCCTCTCTAGAGTACCAAGAGACCCAGTACTTC. Residues: CASSSSLEYQETQYF.

The chain uses TRBV7-9 and TRBJ1-1; D remains ambiguous. The V gene's germline CDR1 is SEHNR and CDR2 FQNEAQ (reference sequence). Trimming removed 1 base at V and 0 bases at J, with 3 bases between. The CDR3 consists of 13 residues. The CDR3 DNA reads as TGTGCCAGCAGCTTAGAAGTGAACACTGAAGCTTTCTTT. This sequence encodes CASSLEVNTEAFF.

The chain is built from TRBV29-1 and TRBJ2-2, with a possible D match to TRBD2 (6 bases). The CDR3 spans 13 residues. The V end lost 7 bases, the J end lost 5 bases, and 14 bases lay between the germline ends. Germline V lookup: CDR1 SQVTM, CDR2 ANQGSEA. The CDR3 bases are TGCAGCGCGGCTCATGGGGGGACCGGGGAGCTGTTTTTT. It specifies CSAAHGGTGELFF.

For this clonotype: A read error may account for a junction end that differs from germline. The genes are TRBV7-9 and TRBJ2-5; TRBD1 or TRBD2 may be the D gene (6 bases each). The V gene's germline CDR1 is SEHNR and CDR2 FQNEAQ (reference sequence). The CDR3 is made up of 15 amino acids. Here the CDR3 reads CASSLGVGGAETQYF. The CDR3 DNA sequence: TGCGCCAGCAGCTTAGGGGTCGGGGGCGCGGAGACCCAGTACTTC.

J is TRBJ2-1 and V is TRBV7-9; D unclear. The V end lost 1 base, the J end lost 16 bases, and 20 bases lay between the germline ends. Germline assignment: CDR1 SEHNR and CDR2 FQNEAQ (reference sequence). The CDR3 runs to 14 residues. The CDR3 is CASSLESPTPIGFF. DNA for the CDR3: TGTGCCAGCAGCTTAGAATCACCGACCCCAATCGGCTTCTTC.

The rearrangement links TRBV20-1 to TRBJ2-7; TRBD1 might be the D (5 bases). The length of the CDR3 is 14 residues. CDR1 is DFQATT, CDR2 SNEGSKA, per germline (reference sequence). The ends were cut back, 6 bases at V and 2 bases at J, with 17 bases in the middle. The CDR3 reads CSARPAGIAYEQYF. The CDR3 nucleotides are TGCAGTGCGCGACCAGCAGGGATTGCCTACGAGCAGTACTTC.

V and J are TRBV20-1 and TRBJ2-5; the match to TRBD1 covers 9 bases. V was pared by 3 bases and J by 4 bases, with 3 bases of the junction left unmatched. CDR1 DFQATT and CDR2 SNEGSKA come from the germline V gene (reference sequence). CDR3 size: 13 residues. CDR3 DNA sequence: TGCAGTGCTAGGAACAGGGGGCGAGAGACCCAGTACTTC. Its translation is CSARNRGRETQYF.

The chain recombines TRBV3-1 with TRBJ1-5; maybe TRBD1 (6 bases). Germline CDR1 is LGHDT and CDR2 is YNNKEL (reference sequence). There are 14 residues in the CDR3. V dropped 4 bases and J dropped 4 bases, with 11 bases sitting between them. The chain's CDR3 is CASSPRQDNQPQHF. As DNA, the CDR3 is TGTGCCAGCAGCCCTCGACAGGATAATCAGCCCCAGCATTTT.

This rearrangement joins TRBV20-1 to TRBJ2-7; 8 bases map to TRBD2. Germline V gene data show CDR1 as DFQATT and CDR2 as SNEGSKA (reference sequence). V shed 0 bases and J 6 bases; nucleotides not matched to a gene: 13. This CDR3 spans 16 amino acids. CDR3 sequence reads: CSARDGRGGIGLEQYF. The CDR3 DNA follows: TGCAGTGCTAGAGATGGCCGGGGGGGAATCGGGCTCGAGCAGTACTTC.

The chain joins TRBV7-9 to TRBJ2-5; 9 nucleotides agree with TRBD2. Unmatched junction bases numbered 7, after V lost 4 bases and J lost 4 bases. The CDR3 has 15 residues. Germline lookup yields CDR1 SEHNR and CDR2 FQNEAQ (reference sequence). CDR3 residues: CASSWSSGVPETQYF. DNA for the CDR3: TGTGCCAGCAGCTGGTCTAGCGGGGTACCAGAGACCCAGTACTTC. The complete variable domain, with remaining parts taken from reference TRBV7-9 and TRBJ2-5, reads DTGVSQNPRHKITKRGQNVTFRCDPISEHNRLYWYRQTLGQGPEFLTYFQNEAQLEKSRLLSDRFSAERPKGSFSTLEIQRTEQGDSAMYLCASSWSSGVPETQYFGPGTRLLVL.

The chain joins TRBV29-1 to TRBJ2-4; D is uncertain. The germline CDR1 and CDR2 sequences are SQVTM and ANQGSEA. V lost 4 bases and J 1 base, leaving 11 bases between the germline ends. CDR3 length: 14 amino acids. The CDR3, as DNA: TGCAGCGTTGTCCGGTCTGAGGCCAAAAACATTCAGTACTTC. Its translation: CSVVRSEAKNIQYF.

This chain uses TRBV6-2 or TRBV6-3 with TRBJ1-5; no reliable D call. Germline CDR1 reads MNHEY; CDR2 reads SVGEGT. The CDR3 contains 13 residues. Trimming cost V 10 bases and J 5 bases, with 15 bases left between them. The CDR3 spells CATKGLGYQPQHF. The CDR3 DNA sequence: TGTGCCACCAAAGGCCTAGGGTATCAGCCCCAGCATTTT.

The chain couples TRBV5-1 to TRBJ2-7, with D maybe TRBD2 (5 bases). Germline-derived CDR1 and CDR2 are SGHRS and YFSETQ. The CDR3 is 14 amino acids. With 5 bases removed from V and 3 bases from J, the gap between germline ends came to 15 bases. Written as DNA, the CDR3 is TGCGCCAGCAGGCCTCGGACGGGAAACTACGAGCAGTACTTC. It translates to CASRPRTGNYEQYF.

In DNA, the CDR3 is TGCAGCGTCTGGGACAGCCAGAACTATGGCTACACCTTC. This sequence encodes CSVWDSQNYGYTF. The chain joins TRBV29-1 to TRBJ1-2, with 7 bases matching TRBD1. The CDR3 sequence is 13 residues long. Looked up from germline, CDR1 is SQVTM and CDR2 is ANQGSEA. With V trimmed by 6 bases and J by 2 bases, 6 bases remained unmatched.

The chain joins TRBV9 to TRBJ1-5; 7 positions match TRBD1. CDR3 length equals 15 residues. Germline trimming cut 3 bases from V and 3 bases from J; bases unmatched to any gene: 6. Germline loops: CDR1 SGDLS, CDR2 YYNGEE. The CDR3 region is CASSAGDRPNQPQHF. CDR3 nucleotide sequence: TGTGCCAGCAGCGCGGGGGACAGACCCAATCAGCCCCAGCATTTT.

The V call is TRBV9, the J call TRBJ2-7; 10 nucleotides agree with TRBD1. Germline loops: CDR1 SGDLS, CDR2 YYNGEE. The CDR3 is 15 residues long. Germline trimming cut 0 bases from V and 7 bases from J; bases unmatched to any gene: 7. CDR3 amino acids: CASSVVGTGATEQYF. The CDR3 nucleotides read TGTGCCAGCAGCGTAGTCGGGACAGGGGCGACTGAGCAGTACTTC. Looking up the rest from reference TRBV9 and TRBJ2-7 gives the full variable domain: DSGVTQTPKHLITATGQRVTLRCSPRSGDLSVYWYQQSLDQGLQFLIQYYNGEERAKGNILERFSAQQFPDLHSELNLSSLELGDSALYFCASSVVGTGATEQYFGPGTRLTVT.

This chain links TRBV7-9 with TRBJ2-3; perhaps D is TRBD1 or TRBD2 (6 bases each). Trimming took 4 bases from V and 4 from J, leaving 9 bases between them. This CDR3 comprises 13 residues. Germline V gene data show CDR1 as SEHNR and CDR2 as FQNEAQ (reference sequence). CDR3 nucleotides: TGTGCCAGCAGCTACAGGGAGGCAGATACGCAGTATTTT. Amino acid sequence: CASSYREADTQYF.

The chain joins TRBV2 to TRBJ2-2, with D hard to call. Trimming took 6 bases from V and 0 from J, leaving 11 bases between them. Germline V gene sequence: CDR1 SNHLY, CDR2 FYNNEI. The CDR3 extends over 15 amino acids. CDR3 sequence: CASRDGGPNTGELFF. Written as DNA, the CDR3 is TGTGCCAGCAGGGACGGCGGCCCGAACACCGGGGAGCTGTTTTTT.

Only one count was recorded for this clonotype. The V call is TRBV24-1, the J call TRBJ2-6; the D is unclear. Germline lookup yields CDR1 KGHDR and CDR2 SFDVKD. Trimming removed 2 bases at V and 4 bases at J, with 8 bases between. CDR3 length: 15 residues. CDR3 amino acids: CATSDSGKGANVLTF. The CDR3 DNA reads as TGTGCCACCAGTGATTCTGGGAAAGGGGCCAACGTCCTGACTTTC.

This clonotype was seen only once. CDR3 sequence: CASSPSWGSNEQFF. DNA of the CDR3: TGTGCCAGCAGCCCCAGTTGGGGGTCCAATGAGCAGTTCTTC. V and J are TRBV7-3 and TRBJ2-1; tentatively, D is TRBD1 or TRBD2 (5 bases each). The CDR3 contains 14 residues. Germline CDR1 SGHTA, CDR2 FQGTGA. V was cut by 5 bases and J by 6 bases, with 14 bases left in between.

The gene calls are TRBV25-1 and TRBJ1-5; the D gene is possibly TRBD1 (5 bases). CDR1 and CDR2 from the germline V gene are MGHDK and SYGVNS. This CDR3 has 14 amino acids. The ends were cut back, 9 bases at V and 2 bases at J, with 14 bases in the middle. The DNA for the CDR3 is TGTGCCAGGTGTTACAGGTCAGGCAATCAGCCCCAGCATTTT. It encodes CARCYRSGNQPQHF.

The chain combines TRBV25-1 with TRBJ2-2; 7 nucleotides line up with TRBD2. CDR3 length: 16 residues. CDR1 MGHDK and CDR2 SYGVNS come from the germline V gene. The J segment lost 0 bases and the V segment lost 4 bases, leaving 5 bases of the junction unmatched. CDR3 nucleotides: TGTGCCAGCAGTGTAATCGGGGGGACGAACACCGGGGAGCTGTTTTTT. It is translated as CASSVIGGTNTGELFF.

The V call is TRBV13, the J call TRBJ1-2; D remains unclear. The CDR3 covers 12 residues. The V gene's germline CDR1 is PRHDT and CDR2 FYEKMQ (reference sequence). V was shortened by 5 bases and J by 8 bases, with 12 bases between the two germline ends. The CDR3 loop reads CASSTSGEGYTF. The CDR3 region has the DNA TGTGCCAGCAGCACCTCCGGGGAAGGCTACACCTTC.

The chain combines TRBV28 with TRBJ2-1; 8 nucleotides match TRBD2. Germline V gives CDR1 MDHEN, CDR2 SYDVKM. This CDR3 has 15 amino acids. The V gene end was trimmed by 7 bases and the J gene end by 4 bases; junction bases not matched to a gene: 9. This CDR3 is CASNRAGGEYNEQFF. CDR3 bases: TGTGCCAGCAACAGGGCGGGGGGCGAGTACAATGAGCAGTTCTTC. The complete variable domain, with remaining parts taken from reference TRBV28 and TRBJ2-1, reads DVKVTQSSRYLVKRTGEKVFLECVQDMDHENMFWYRQDPGLGLRLIYFSYDVKMKEKGDIPEGYSVSREKKERFSLILESASTNQTSMYLCASNRAGGEYNEQFFGPGTRLTVL.

The DNA for the CDR3 is TGTGCCAGCAGCCAAGAAGGTGGAAGAGGCTACACCTTC. This gives the protein CASSQEGGRGYTF. The chain is built from TRBV3-1 and TRBJ1-2; no reliable D call. The V end was cut by 0 bases, the J end by 8 bases, with 10 bases between. From germline, CDR1 is LGHDT and CDR2 YNNKEL (reference sequence). This CDR3 is 13 amino acids long.

The J gene is TRBJ2-7, the V gene TRBV5-4; D gene uncertain. This CDR3 is 12 amino acids long. Germline-derived CDR1 and CDR2 are SGHNT and YYREEE (reference sequence). Trimming left V 3 bases short and J 3 bases short, with 7 bases between. The CDR3 coding sequence is TGTGCCAGCAGCTCCTTGGGCTACGAGCAGTACTTC. It codes for CASSSLGYEQYF.